These 29 T cell receptor beta chains were all obtained from the same sample, sequenced in a study of blood T cell repertoires in COVID-19. Assay used: immunoSEQ multiplex PCR; TCRdb lists only in-frame clones, some missing. The sample lists about 81,000 clones; around 82% were seen once. Specimen: peripheral blood. These receptor sequences come from a human donor in a cohort sampled during active COVID-19.

The chain is built from TRBV5-1 and TRBJ1-6; 9 bases fit TRBD1. The ends lost 2 bases at V and 7 bases at J; junction bases unmatched: 1. The CDR3 length is 14 residues. Germline V lookup: CDR1 SGHRS, CDR2 YFSETQ. DNA of the CDR3: TGCGCCAGCAGCTTAGGACAGGGGAATTCACCCCTCCACTTT. Encoded protein: CASSLGQGNSPLHF.

The chain's CDR3 is CASKYDSSNTEAFF. DNA of the CDR3: TGTGCCAGCAAGTATGACAGCTCGAACACTGAAGCTTTCTTT. The genes are TRBV2 and TRBJ1-1, with D maybe TRBD1 (5 bases). Trimming left V 7 bases short and J 1 base short, with 13 bases between. This CDR3 contains 14 residues. In germline, CDR1 is SNHLY, CDR2 FYNNEI. Together with reference TRBV2 and TRBJ1-1, the CDR3 gives the full variable domain: EPEVTQTPSHQVTQMGQEVILRCVPISNHLYFYWYRQILGQKVEFLVSFYNNEISEKSEIFDDQFSVERPDGSNFTLKIRSTKLEDSAMYFCASKYDSSNTEAFFGQGTRLTVV.

This clone turned up a few times. The J gene is TRBJ2-1, the V gene TRBV6-5; unclear D gene. The ends were cut back, 6 bases at V and 6 bases at J, with 12 bases in the middle. The V gene's germline CDR1 is MNHEY and CDR2 SVGAGI. The CDR3 runs 13 residues. CDR3 DNA sequence: TGTGCCAGCAGCTCCGTGGAGAGCAATGAGCAGTTCTTC. Protein sequence: CASSSVESNEQFF.

The chain recombines TRBV5-5 with TRBJ2-6; 10 positions match TRBD1. J was trimmed by 3 bases and V by 6 bases; bases with no gene match: 9. The CDR3 length is 17 residues. Germline V lookup: CDR1 SGHKS, CDR2 YYEKEE (reference sequence). CDR3 region: CASTPGQGLFGANVLTF. CDR3 in DNA: TGTGCCAGCACCCCGGGACAGGGGTTGTTTGGGGCCAACGTCCTGACTTTC.

This chain links TRBV4-3 with TRBJ1-3; D may be TRBD1 (5 bases). CDR1 is LGHNA and CDR2 is YSLEER in the germline V gene. Trimming removed 0 bases at V and 0 bases at J, with 12 bases between. The CDR3 runs 17 residues. CDR3 region: CASSQDQGILSGNTIYF. Written as DNA, the CDR3 is TGCGCCAGCAGCCAAGATCAGGGTATACTCTCTGGAAACACCATATATTTT.

V and J are TRBV10-1 and TRBJ2-7; 7 nucleotides agree with TRBD1. CDR3 length: 13 residues. V shed 7 bases, J shed 3 bases, and the junction held 6 bases outside the gene matches. Germline V lookup: CDR1 WNHNN, CDR2 SYGVQD (reference sequence). This CDR3 reads CASNRDSRYEQYF. The CDR3 DNA reads TGCGCCAGCAACCGGGACAGTCGCTACGAGCAGTACTTC.

The chain combines TRBV7-3 with TRBJ2-2; D is perhaps TRBD1 (6 bases). The germline CDR1 and CDR2 sequences are SGHTA and FQGTGA. The ends were cut back, 4 bases at V and 2 bases at J, with 14 bases in the middle. This CDR3 is built from 16 residues. The CDR3 spells CASSYTPTGNTGELFF. CDR3 DNA: TGTGCCAGCAGCTATACCCCGACAGGCAACACCGGGGAGCTGTTTTTT.

This clone was observed a few times. The V and J genes are TRBV7-2 and TRBJ2-7, with TRBD1 identical over 8 bases. The trim removed 5 bases at V and 3 bases at J, leaving 6 bases unmatched. The germline V gene encodes CDR1 SGHTA and CDR2 FQGNSA. The CDR3 spans 14 residues. The CDR3 nucleotides read TGTGCCAGCAGCCCAGGGACAGGCGACTACGAGCAGTACTTC. Protein: CASSPGTGDYEQYF.

This chain joins TRBV30 and TRBJ1-5; TRBD1 is a possible D gene (6 bases). V lost 0 bases and J 3 bases, leaving 12 bases between the germline ends. The CDR3 has 15 amino acids. The germline gives CDR1 GTSNPN, CDR2 SVGIG (reference sequence). The CDR3 here is CAWSVRGGYNQPQHF. The CDR3 coding sequence is TGTGCCTGGAGTGTAAGGGGGGGTTACAATCAGCCCCAGCATTTT.

This rearrangement joins TRBV5-1 to TRBJ2-7; 7 bases line up with TRBD2. Per germline, CDR1 SGHRS and CDR2 YFSETQ. There are 14 residues in the CDR3. J lost 5 bases, V lost 4 bases, and 9 bases had no gene match. CDR3 sequence: CASSRRTSPNEQYF. CDR3 bases: TGCGCCAGCAGCCGTAGGACTAGTCCCAACGAGCAGTACTTC.

The chain has TRBV7-8 and TRBJ2-1; perhaps TRBD1 as D (5 bases). Trimming shortened V by 5 bases and J by 8 bases, and 13 bases separated the two germline ends. This CDR3 is built from 13 residues. The germline V gene has CDR1 SGHVS and CDR2 FQNEAQ. The CDR3 reads CASSPRVFDEQFF. CDR3 DNA sequence: TGTGCCAGCAGCCCCAGGGTTTTCGATGAGCAGTTCTTC.

The gene calls are TRBV4-1 and TRBJ2-2; TRBD2 is a possible D gene (5 bases). Trimming left V 0 bases short and J 5 bases short, with 10 bases between. CDR3 length: 15 amino acids. Germline loops: CDR1 MGHRA, CDR2 YSYEKL. The CDR3 here is CASSQDARGTGELFF. The CDR3 DNA follows: TGCGCCAGCAGCCAAGATGCCCGGGGTACCGGGGAGCTGTTTTTT.

In nucleotides, the CDR3 is TGTGCCAGCAGCTATTACCGGGACAGGGGAGGCGCTATGTCAATTTACTTC. Protein: CASSYYRDRGGAMSIYF. This sequence joins TRBV9 and TRBJ2-7; TRBD1 agrees at 10 bases. V shed 4 bases, J shed 13 bases, and the junction held 23 bases outside the gene matches. This CDR3 contains 17 residues. Germline CDR1 SGDLS, CDR2 YYNGEE.

The chain employs TRBV21-1 and TRBJ1-5. TRBV21-1 is tagged as a pseudogene. The CDR3 has 14 residues. The CDR3 protein is CARRGGHSNQPQHF. DNA of the CDR3: TGTGCAAGGCGGGGAGGCCATAGCAATCAGCCCCAGCATTTT.

This rearrangement joins TRBV2 to TRBJ1-6, with no clear D. Germline V gives CDR1 SNHLY, CDR2 FYNNEI. V was cut by 3 bases and J by 8 bases, with 20 bases left in between. The CDR3 consists of 17 residues. CDR3 in DNA: TGTGCCAGCAGTGAGGACCAGTTAGGGCGGGTCGATTCACCCCTCCACTTT. It translates to CASSEDQLGRVDSPLHF.

The chain joins TRBV4-1 to TRBJ1-3; D is perhaps TRBD1 (6 bases). Germline V gives CDR1 MGHRA, CDR2 YSYEKL. The ends were cut back, 2 bases at V and 2 bases at J, with 10 bases in the middle. This CDR3 spans 15 amino acids. CDR3 nucleotides: TGCGCCAGCAGCCAAATAGGGGGTGCTGGAAACACCATATATTTT. Protein: CASSQIGGAGNTIYF.

The chain links TRBV5-5 to TRBJ2-2; TRBD1 matches at 10 bases. Trimming cost V 2 bases and J 5 bases; bases outside gene matches: 3. The CDR3 has 15 amino acids. The germline gives CDR1 SGHKS, CDR2 YYEKEE (reference sequence). CDR3 region: CASSLDRGLTGELFF. DNA of the CDR3: TGTGCCAGCAGCTTAGACAGGGGGCTGACCGGGGAGCTGTTTTTT.

V usage is TRBV27 and J usage is TRBJ1-2; 8 bases line up with TRBD1. Germline V lookup: CDR1 MNHEY, CDR2 SMNVEV (reference sequence). The CDR3 extends over 14 amino acids. Losses at the gene ends were 3 bases for V and 4 bases for J; bases not matched to a gene: 4. Here the CDR3 DNA reads TGTGCCAGCAGTTTCCAGGGGGCAGGCTATGGCTACACCTTC. It specifies CASSFQGAGYGYTF.

The table lists this clone with a few counts. The CDR3 coding sequence is TGCGCCAGCAGCCAAGATGAGACTGGGACCCAGTACTTC. Translation: CASSQDETGTQYF. The genes are TRBV4-3 and TRBJ2-5; D is unresolved. This CDR3 contains 13 residues. Germline assignment: CDR1 LGHNA and CDR2 YSLEER. V lost 0 bases to trimming and J lost 7 bases, with 9 bases between them.

The CDR3 spells CASSPTGGGNQETQYF. The CDR3 nucleotides read TGTGCCAGCAGCCCTACGGGGGGGGGTAACCAAGAGACCCAGTACTTC. The rearrangement uses TRBV5-4 and TRBJ2-5, with 8 bases identical to TRBD2. Germline V CDR1 and CDR2: SGHNT, YYREEE (reference sequence). J was trimmed by 0 bases and V by 4 bases; bases with no gene match: 8. The CDR3 extends over 16 amino acids.

The chain uses TRBV5-1 and TRBJ1-1; D is uncertain. This CDR3 spans 14 amino acids. Germline lookup yields CDR1 SGHRS and CDR2 YFSETQ. V was shortened by 3 bases and J by 0 bases, with 9 bases between the two germline ends. The CDR3 loop reads CASSSQVMNTEAFF. The CDR3, as DNA: TGCGCCAGCAGCTCCCAGGTCATGAACACTGAAGCTTTCTTT.

This chain connects TRBV10-3 to TRBJ2-7, with 7 bases fitting TRBD1. The V gene's germline CDR1 is ENHRY and CDR2 SYGVKD. The CDR3 is made up of 14 amino acids. Trimming took 6 bases from V and 4 from J; bases not matched to a gene: 9. CDR3 in DNA: TGTGCCATCAGCCCAGACAGGGCCGAATACGAGCAGTACTTC. This gives the protein CAISPDRAEYEQYF.

The chain is built from TRBV7-3 and TRBJ2-1; no clear D. V lost 5 bases to trimming and J lost 0 bases, with 5 bases between them. Per the germline V gene, CDR1 is SGHTA and CDR2 is FQGTGA. The CDR3 runs to 13 residues. CDR3 loop: CASSPGSYNEQFF. The CDR3 DNA reads TGTGCCAGCAGCCCCGGCTCCTACAATGAGCAGTTCTTC.

The rearrangement links TRBV4-2 to TRBJ1-1, with D hard to call. The CDR3 is 12 residues long. The V and J ends lost 2 bases and 7 bases respectively, with 8 bases between them. Germline V gene lookup returns CDR1 LGHNA and CDR2 YNFKEQ. The CDR3 sequence: CASSQKTGEAFF. In DNA form, the CDR3 reads TGTGCCAGCAGCCAAAAGACGGGTGAAGCTTTCTTT.

This clone ranks as medium-sized (0.01 to 0.1%). The genes are TRBV7-6 and TRBJ2-5; the match to TRBD1 covers 8 bases. Germline loops: CDR1 SGHVS, CDR2 FNYEAQ. This CDR3 region has 15 residues. V shed 1 base and J 5 bases; nucleotides not matched to a gene: 6. CDR3 amino acids: CASSLEAGGLETQYF. CDR3 nucleotide sequence: TGTGCCAGCAGCTTAGAGGCAGGGGGCTTGGAGACCCAGTACTTC. The full variable domain, its missing parts supplied by reference TRBV7-6 and TRBJ2-5, is GAGVSQSPRYKVTKRGQDVALRCDPISGHVSLYWYRQALGQGPEFLTYFNYEAQQDKSGLPNDRFSAERPEGSISTLTIQRTEQRDSAMYRCASSLEAGGLETQYFGPGTRLLVL.

The genes are TRBV3-1 (or the pseudogene TRBV3-2) and TRBJ2-2, with 7 bases fitting TRBD2. Germline loops: CDR1 LGHDT, CDR2 YNNKEL (reference sequence). This CDR3 region has 16 residues. V trimming: 6 bases; J trimming: 3 bases; junction bases outside the gene matches: 10. The CDR3 nucleotides are TGTGCCAGCAGTTGGGGTTCTAGCGGAGACACCGGGGAGCTGTTTTTT. It translates to CASSWGSSGDTGELFF.

The chain couples TRBV12-3 or TRBV12-4 to TRBJ2-5, with D unclear. V lost 3 bases, J lost 3 bases, and 5 bases lay in between. The CDR3 sequence is 12 residues long. CDR3 in DNA: TGTGCCAGCAGTTTCCAGGAAGAGACCCAGTACTTC. Translation gives CASSFQEETQYF.

The chain combines TRBV4-1 with TRBJ1-2; 7 bases line up with TRBD1. There are 14 residues in the CDR3. Trimming removed 0 bases from V and 3 bases from J; junction bases left unmatched: 1. Germline CDR1 MGHRA, CDR2 YSYEKL. CDR3 amino acids: CASSQEQGHYGYTF. CDR3 sequence (DNA): TGCGCCAGCAGCCAAGAACAGGGGCACTATGGCTACACCTTC.

This chain links TRBV21-1 with TRBJ1-6; no DNA check was done on the table's D call, TRBD1. TRBV21-1 is reported as a pseudogene. The CDR3 is 16 residues long. CDR3: CASSRRQEAESSPLHF. CDR3 DNA sequence: TGTGCCAGCAGCAGAAGACAGGAGGCAGAATCTTCACCCCTCCACTTT.